Shown below are 24 T cell receptor beta chains from a single sample sequenced in a study of cytomegalovirus exposure and HLA in healthy donors. PCR amplification relied on 60 Vbeta primers (plus 13 Jbeta primers). Profiled with immunoSEQ multiplex PCR; TCRdb holds only in-frame clones, not every one. The table has 95,000 to 150,000 clones, 8.5% to 9% seen once. What was sequenced was PBMCs. The receptors shown here come from a middle-aged woman in good health and CMV-seropositive.

This clone turned up a few times. The chain couples TRBV7-3 to TRBJ2-3; 11 bases fit TRBD1. V shed 4 bases and J 2 bases; nucleotides not matched to a gene: 8. Germline V lookup: CDR1 SGHTA, CDR2 FQGTGA. CDR3 length: 17 residues. CDR3 protein: CASSSTGQGASTDTQYF. The CDR3 nucleotides read TGTGCCAGCAGCTCAACTGGACAGGGGGCTTCCACAGATACGCAGTATTTT.

This clone came up a few times. This rearrangement joins TRBV5-1 to TRBJ2-3; TRBD2 agrees at 8 bases. The CDR3 runs to 14 residues. The J segment lost 1 base and the V segment lost 6 bases, leaving 4 bases of the junction unmatched. The germline V gene encodes CDR1 SGHRS and CDR2 YFSETQ. The CDR3 coding sequence is TGCGCCAGCATCGATAGCGGGGGCACAGATACGCAGTATTTT. Protein sequence: CASIDSGGTDTQYF.

Here the CDR3 reads CASSLDSNQPQHF. The CDR3 nucleotides are TGTGCCAGCAGCTTAGACAGTAATCAGCCCCAGCATTTT. The V call is TRBV7-3, the J call TRBJ1-5; TRBD1 might be the D (5 bases). With 2 bases removed from V and 4 bases from J, the gap between germline ends came to 6 bases. The CDR3 has 13 amino acids. Germline assignment: CDR1 SGHTA and CDR2 FQGTGA.

The sample holds a few counts of this clone. The chain recombines TRBV5-8 with TRBJ1-2; perhaps TRBD1 as D (5 bases). CDR3 size: 14 residues. V was cut by 6 bases and J by 4 bases, with 16 bases left in between. Germline CDR1 is SGHTS and CDR2 is YDEGEE. The CDR3 DNA sequence: TGTGCCAGCACCCGGGCCATGACAGCCTATGGCTACACCTTC. The encoded protein is CASTRAMTAYGYTF.

In this sample, this clone turned up a few times. The CDR3 coding sequence is TGTGCCAGCACCCCAACAGGGTTGGGTGGCTACACCTTC. This gives the protein CASTPTGLGGYTF. The rearrangement links TRBV2 to TRBJ1-2; tentatively, D is TRBD1 (6 bases). Germline values: CDR1 SNHLY, CDR2 FYNNEI. The germline V and J ends were trimmed by 7 bases and 7 bases, with 16 bases remaining between them. CDR3 length: 13 residues.

The chain links TRBV5-6 to TRBJ2-1, with D perhaps matching TRBD1 (7 bases). V was trimmed by 0 bases and J by 0 bases, leaving 13 bases between them. From germline, CDR1 is SGHDT and CDR2 YYEEEE. The length of the CDR3 is 17 residues. CDR3 nucleotides: TGTGCCAGCAGCTTGGCGGGGGACAGCTCCTCCTACAATGAGCAGTTCTTC. This gives the protein CASSLAGDSSSYNEQFF.

This clone showed up just a few times. This chain links TRBV30 with TRBJ2-7, with 7 bases matching TRBD1. This CDR3 spans 12 amino acids. V trimming: 4 bases; J trimming: 6 bases; junction bases outside the gene matches: 6. CDR1 and CDR2 from the germline V gene are GTSNPN and SVGIG (reference sequence). CDR3 residues: CAWNQAGGEQYF. CDR3 bases: TGTGCCTGGAACCAAGCAGGGGGCGAGCAGTACTTC.

Only a few counts were recorded for this clone. The rearrangement joins TRBV13 to TRBJ1-1; 8 bases map to TRBD1. V trimming: 5 bases; J trimming: 0 bases; junction bases outside the gene matches: 11. CDR1 and CDR2 (germline): PRHDT, FYEKMQ (reference sequence). The CDR3 spans 17 residues. This chain's CDR3 is CASSRGQGVSLNTEAFF. For the CDR3, the DNA is TGTGCCAGCAGCCGAGGACAGGGAGTATCATTGAACACTGAAGCTTTCTTT.

In this sample, this clone turned up a few times. The chain joins TRBV2 to TRBJ1-1, with TRBD1 as a possible D gene (5 bases). Germline V lookup: CDR1 SNHLY, CDR2 FYNNEI. This CDR3 is 13 amino acids long. Deletions cut 6 bases from V and 1 base from J, with 9 bases between. This CDR3 is CASSREENTEAFF. CDR3 DNA sequence: TGTGCCAGCAGCAGGGAAGAGAACACTGAAGCTTTCTTT. Full variable domain (rest looked up from reference TRBV2 and TRBJ1-1): EPEVTQTPSHQVTQMGQEVILRCVPISNHLYFYWYRQILGQKVEFLVSFYNNEISEKSEIFDDQFSVERPDGSNFTLKIRSTKLEDSAMYFCASSREENTEAFFGQGTRLTVV.

This clone has more than one count but fewer than ten. The CDR3 sequence is CASSETPRDTDTQYF. CDR3 nucleotides: TGCGCCAGCAGCGAGACACCGAGGGACACAGATACGCAGTATTTT. The chain recombines TRBV5-1 with TRBJ2-3, with D possibly being TRBD2 (5 bases). Trimming left V 4 bases short and J 2 bases short, with 14 bases between. The CDR3 is made up of 15 amino acids. Germline CDR1 and CDR2: SGHRS and YFSETQ.

The chain combines TRBV4-2 with TRBJ1-3, with D unresolved. The CDR3 has 15 amino acids. Germline loops: CDR1 LGHNA, CDR2 YNFKEQ. V lost 0 bases to trimming and J lost 0 bases, with 6 bases between them. CDR3 bases: TGTGCCAGCAGCCAAGACCCGAGCTCTGGAAACACCATATATTTT. It specifies CASSQDPSSGNTIYF.

Details on this clone: The identical CDR3 is also encoded by other nucleotide sequences in the sample. The J gene is TRBJ1-2, the V gene TRBV28; no reliable D call. Trimming removed 5 bases at V and 5 bases at J, with 21 bases between. The CDR3 is 16 amino acids. Germline V CDR1 and CDR2: MDHEN, SYDVKM. CDR3 loop: CASSPARAGSLYGYTF. CDR3 DNA: TGTGCCAGCAGTCCGGCGAGGGCTGGCAGCCTTTATGGCTACACCTTC.

This clone was counted a few times. The gene calls are TRBV5-1 and TRBJ1-2, with D perhaps TRBD1 (6 bases). The V and J ends lost 0 bases and 5 bases respectively, with 14 bases between them. This CDR3 has 15 amino acids. The germline CDR1 and CDR2 sequences are SGHRS and YFSETQ. The DNA for the CDR3 is TGCGCCAGCAGCTTGGAGATCGGGACAAATTATGGCTACACCTTC. This gives the protein CASSLEIGTNYGYTF.

This clone came up once. At one end, the junction sequence differs from germline, possibly due to a read error. Distinct nucleotide sequences in the sample also encode this CDR3. The chain uses TRBV6-1 and TRBJ2-7, with TRBD1 matching over 7 bases. Per germline, CDR1 MNHNS and CDR2 SASEGT. The CDR3 runs to 13 residues. The CDR3 region has the DNA TGTGCCAGCAGTGCTCGGGACAGTGGGATTAAGTACTTT. Residues: CASSARDSGIKYF.

J is TRBJ2-3 and V is TRBV18; weak D call: TRBD2 (6 bases). This CDR3 spans 16 amino acids. Germline V CDR1 and CDR2: KGHSH, LQKENI. V was cut by 2 bases and J by 2 bases, with 14 bases left in between. Here the CDR3 reads CASSPLLAGNTDTQYF. CDR3 bases: TGTGCCAGCTCACCATTGCTGGCGGGGAACACAGATACGCAGTATTTT.

The chain couples TRBV10-1 to TRBJ2-7; the D gene is possibly TRBD2 (5 bases). The CDR3 has 14 residues. CDR1 is WNHNN, CDR2 SYGVQD, per germline (reference sequence). V was shortened by 2 bases and J by 5 bases, with 13 bases between the two germline ends. DNA for the CDR3: TGCGCCAGCAGTGAGGGACTCGGCGCTCACGAGCAGTACTTC. Encoded protein: CASSEGLGAHEQYF.

The V call is TRBV5-1, the J call TRBJ1-5; 10 bases are shared with TRBD1. The germline gives CDR1 SGHRS, CDR2 YFSETQ. The CDR3 has 15 amino acids. V was pared by 4 bases and J by 4 bases, with 5 bases of the junction left unmatched. The CDR3 spells CASSPGTGVNQPQHF. The CDR3 DNA is TGCGCCAGCAGCCCAGGGACAGGGGTTAATCAGCCCCAGCATTTT.

This chain links TRBV5-1 with TRBJ1-6, with 8 bases that match TRBD1. This CDR3 has 17 amino acids. With V trimmed by 4 bases and J by 6 bases, 12 bases remained unmatched. Germline V gives CDR1 SGHRS, CDR2 YFSETQ. The DNA of the CDR3 is TGCGCCAGCAGCCTAAACCCCGGGACAGGAGGTAATTCACCCCTCCACTTT. Translated: CASSLNPGTGGNSPLHF.

J is TRBJ2-1 and V is TRBV11-2; the D gene is possibly TRBD1 (5 bases). Germline V gene data show CDR1 as SGHAT and CDR2 as FQNNGV. The length of the CDR3 is 13 residues. Trimming took 3 bases from V and 10 from J, leaving 13 bases between them. The CDR3 region is CASSLDGKGEQFF. Written as DNA, the CDR3 is TGTGCCAGCAGCTTGGACGGAAAGGGGGAGCAGTTCTTC.

This clone has just a few counts. The J gene is TRBJ1-2, the V gene TRBV12-5, with D perhaps TRBD1 (6 bases). This CDR3 region has 15 residues. The germline V gene encodes CDR1 LGHNT and CDR2 FRNRAP. Trimming cost V 0 bases and J 6 bases, with 14 bases left between them. The CDR3 DNA sequence: TGTGCTAGTGGTTTGGTAATCGGACAGTTCCATGGCTACACCTTC. Translated: CASGLVIGQFHGYTF.

The genes are TRBV7-9 and TRBJ2-5; 7 bases are shared with TRBD1. The CDR3 loop spans 12 amino acids. Germline lookup yields CDR1 SEHNR and CDR2 FQNEAQ (reference sequence). With 3 bases clipped from V and 11 bases from J, the junction kept 6 bases outside the gene matches. The CDR3 nucleotides read TGTGCCAGCAGCTTCTCTGGACAGGATCAGTACTTC. This translates into CASSFSGQDQYF.

The V and J genes are TRBV7-8 and TRBJ1-2; 7 bases agree with TRBD1. The CDR3 runs to 18 residues. The germline CDR1 and CDR2 sequences are SGHVS and FQNEAQ. V lost 2 bases to trimming and J lost 0 bases; unmatched junction nucleotides: 12. The CDR3 sequence is CASSLNVRQGRSNYGYTF. In DNA, the CDR3 is TGTGCCAGCAGCTTAAACGTAAGACAGGGACGGTCTAACTATGGCTACACCTTC. The entire variable domain, with the rest obtained from reference TRBV7-8 and TRBJ1-2, is as follows: GAGVSQSPRYKVAKRGQDVALRCDPISGHVSLFWYQQALGQGPEFLTYFQNEAQLDKSGLPSDRFFAERPEGSVSTLKIQRTQQEDSAVYLCASSLNVRQGRSNYGYTFGSGTRLTVV.

This clone was seen more than once but under ten times. The rearrangement uses TRBV15 and TRBJ2-7, with a weak D call TRBD2 (5 bases). V was shortened by 1 base and J by 5 bases, with 15 bases between the two germline ends. In germline, CDR1 is LNHNV, CDR2 YYDKDF (reference sequence). CDR3 length equals 15 residues. CDR3: CATSRGRMPRDEQYF. CDR3 nucleotides: TGTGCCACCAGCAGAGGAAGGATGCCGAGGGACGAGCAGTACTTC.

The chain carries TRBV14 and TRBJ2-1, with TRBD2 identical over 12 bases. The V segment lost 4 bases and the J segment 5 bases; nucleotides outside the gene matches: 3. The CDR3 totals 15 residues. Per the germline V gene, CDR1 is SGHDN and CDR2 is FVKESK. Here the CDR3 DNA reads TGTGCCAGCAGCCCTCTAGCGGGGGGGCACAATGAGCAGTTCTTC. Amino acid sequence: CASSPLAGGHNEQFF.